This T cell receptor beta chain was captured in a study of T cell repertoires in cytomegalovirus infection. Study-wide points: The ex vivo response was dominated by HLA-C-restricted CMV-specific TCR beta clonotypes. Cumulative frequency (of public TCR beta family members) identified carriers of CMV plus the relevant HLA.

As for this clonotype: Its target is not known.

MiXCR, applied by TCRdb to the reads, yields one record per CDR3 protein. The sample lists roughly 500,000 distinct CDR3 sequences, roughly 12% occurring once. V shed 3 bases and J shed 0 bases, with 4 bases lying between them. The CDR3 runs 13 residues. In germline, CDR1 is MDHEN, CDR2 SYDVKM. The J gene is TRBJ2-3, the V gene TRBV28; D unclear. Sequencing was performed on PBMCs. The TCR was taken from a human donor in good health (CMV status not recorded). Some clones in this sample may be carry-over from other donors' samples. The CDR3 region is CASSFFSTDTQYF. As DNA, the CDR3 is TGTGCCAGCAGTTTCTTTAGCACAGATACGCAGTATTTT. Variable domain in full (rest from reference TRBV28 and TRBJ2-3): DVKVTQSSRYLVKRTGEKVFLECVQDMDHENMFWYRQDPGLGLRLIYFSYDVKMKEKGDIPEGYSVSREKKERFSLILESASTNQTSMYLCASSFFSTDTQYFGPGTRLTVL.